Each of the 22 T cell receptor beta chains below was sequenced from the same sample in a study of OX40 agonist ivuxolimab in advanced cancers. The assay was immunoSEQ multiplex PCR, and TCRdb's table has in-frame clones only and misses some. The sample holds approximately 71,000 clones, about 82% seen once. Sample: CD4+ or CD8+ T cells sorted from blood, taken in a trial of the OX40 agonist ivuxolimab. The source is an adult with an advanced solid tumor such as melanoma, head and neck, liver or kidney cancer.

The chain uses TRBV5-1 and TRBJ1-2; tentatively, D is TRBD1 (5 bases). From germline, CDR1 is SGHRS and CDR2 YFSETQ. CDR3 size: 14 residues. The germline V and J ends were trimmed by 1 base and 4 bases, with 11 bases remaining between them. The CDR3 reads CASSLSAGIYGYTF. The CDR3 region has the DNA TGCGCCAGCAGCTTGTCCGCAGGGATCTATGGCTACACCTTC.

The chain links TRBV7-2 to TRBJ2-5; 7 bases fit TRBD1. CDR3 size: 14 residues. The germline gives CDR1 SGHTA, CDR2 FQGNSA. V was pared by 5 bases and J by 4 bases, with 7 bases of the junction left unmatched. The CDR3 DNA reads as TGTGCCAGCAGCCTGGGGACAGCCCGAGAGACCCAGTACTTC. Encoded protein: CASSLGTARETQYF.

The V call is TRBV28, the J call TRBJ1-5; D is unclear. With 5 bases removed from V and 2 bases from J, the gap between germline ends came to 16 bases. The CDR3 contains 16 residues. Germline lookup yields CDR1 MDHEN and CDR2 SYDVKM. The CDR3 spells CASSPWAGGGNQPQHF. The CDR3 DNA sequence: TGTGCCAGCAGTCCCTGGGCCGGCGGGGGCAATCAGCCCCAGCATTTT.

J is TRBJ1-5 and V is TRBV6-5; no reliable D call. V shed 8 bases and J shed 5 bases, with 13 bases lying between them. The CDR3 length is 13 residues. In germline, CDR1 is MNHEY, CDR2 SVGAGI. CDR3 in DNA: TGTGCCAGCGCCGTGAACCGTTATCAGCCCCAGCATTTT. Its protein product is CASAVNRYQPQHF.

The genes are TRBV5-1 and TRBJ1-1; 11 nucleotides match TRBD1. Germline V lookup: CDR1 SGHRS, CDR2 YFSETQ. The CDR3 runs to 14 residues. Trimming removed 4 bases from V and 6 bases from J; junction bases left unmatched: 5. CDR3 coding DNA: TGCGCCAGCAGCCTACGGACAGGGGGCCCTGAAGCTTTCTTT. Its protein is CASSLRTGGPEAFF.

The rearrangement joins TRBV27 to TRBJ2-7, with TRBD2 matching 10 bases. CDR3 length: 14 residues. Looked up from germline, CDR1 is MNHEY and CDR2 is SMNVEV (reference sequence). With V trimmed by 6 bases and J by 0 bases, 2 bases remained unmatched. CDR3 in amino acids: CASRWTSGSYEQYF. The CDR3 DNA sequence: TGTGCCAGCAGGTGGACTAGCGGCTCCTACGAGCAGTACTTC.

The rearrangement joins TRBV19 to TRBJ2-1; weak D call: TRBD1 (5 bases). V was cut by 5 bases and J by 6 bases, with 23 bases left in between. The CDR3 covers 17 residues. CDR1 LNHDA and CDR2 SQIVND come from the germline V gene (reference sequence). CDR3 nucleotide sequence: TGTGCCAGTAGTCCTTGGTCTAGGGGAAGGGGATCCAATGAGCAGTTCTTC. This encodes CASSPWSRGRGSNEQFF.

Only a few counts were recorded for this clone. The V call is TRBV19, the J call TRBJ1-5; D gene unclear. Germline V lookup: CDR1 LNHDA, CDR2 SQIVND (reference sequence). V lost 3 bases and J lost 3, with 6 bases in between. This CDR3 is 13 amino acids long. This chain's CDR3 is CASSIGVNQPQHF. In nucleotides, the CDR3 is TGTGCCAGTAGTATCGGCGTCAATCAGCCCCAGCATTTT.

The chain employs TRBV7-2 and TRBJ2-1; 9 bases agree with TRBD2. Germline V gives CDR1 SGHTA, CDR2 FQGNSA. V shed 3 bases and J 0 bases; nucleotides not matched to a gene: 6. The CDR3 contains 17 residues. The CDR3 protein is CASSLGSGGLSYNEQFF. The CDR3 DNA sequence: TGTGCCAGCAGCTTGGGTAGCGGGGGCCTCTCCTACAATGAGCAGTTCTTC.

The chain has TRBV28 and TRBJ1-6, with D tentatively TRBD1 (6 bases). V was cut by 0 bases and J by 8 bases, with 17 bases left in between. The CDR3 is made up of 17 amino acids. The germline CDR1 and CDR2 sequences are MDHEN and SYDVKM. The CDR3 is CASSLWSGGGDDSPLHF. As DNA, the CDR3 is TGTGCCAGCAGTTTATGGTCCGGCGGGGGCGATGATTCACCCCTCCACTTT.

The rearrangement links TRBV27 to TRBJ2-1, with 10 bases lining up with TRBD1. This CDR3 comprises 18 residues. Germline V gene lookup returns CDR1 MNHEY and CDR2 SMNVEV (reference sequence). With V trimmed by 7 bases and J by 1 base, 13 bases remained unmatched. CDR3 residues: CASTKADRGRFSYNEQFF. The CDR3, as DNA: TGTGCCAGCACTAAAGCGGACAGGGGGAGGTTTTCCTACAATGAGCAGTTCTTC.

The V call is TRBV7-9, the J call TRBJ1-2; D gene uncertain. Germline-derived CDR1 and CDR2 are SEHNR and FQNEAQ (reference sequence). Deletions cut 2 bases from V and 3 bases from J, with 7 bases between. This CDR3 is 13 amino acids long. The CDR3 DNA follows: TGTGCCAGCAGCTTAAACAGAGACTATGGCTACACCTTC. This encodes CASSLNRDYGYTF. The full variable domain, its missing parts supplied by reference TRBV7-9 and TRBJ1-2, is DTGVSQNPRHKITKRGQNVTFRCDPISEHNRLYWYRQTLGQGPEFLTYFQNEAQLEKSRLLSDRFSAERPKGSFSTLEIQRTEQGDSAMYLCASSLNRDYGYTFGSGTRLTVV.

V is TRBV5-6 and J is TRBJ1-4; D is unclear. Per the germline V gene, CDR1 is SGHDT and CDR2 is YYEEEE. Between the trimmed V and J ends, which lost 2 bases and 5 bases, there was a span of 13 bases. The CDR3 sequence is 15 residues long. The CDR3 DNA reads as TGTGCCAGCAGCTTATTTTTCCATGGCAATGAAAAACTGTTTTTT. This sequence encodes CASSLFFHGNEKLFF.

The V call is TRBV5-4, the J call TRBJ2-6; 7 bases map to TRBD1. Germline V gene sequence: CDR1 SGHNT, CDR2 YYREEE (reference sequence). J gave up 8 bases and V 0 bases, and 11 bases lay outside the gene matches. CDR3 length equals 17 residues. CDR3 region: CASSLAGQPNWPNVLTF. CDR3 DNA: TGTGCCAGCAGCTTGGCGGGACAGCCCAACTGGCCCAACGTCCTGACTTTC.

The V and J genes are TRBV5-4 and TRBJ1-4, with a tentative D call TRBD1 (5 bases). The V gene lost 4 bases and the J gene lost 4 bases, with 14 bases spanning the gap. This CDR3 has 15 amino acids. In germline, CDR1 is SGHNT, CDR2 YYREEE (reference sequence). CDR3 amino acids: CASSNPDRVNEKLFF. DNA of the CDR3: TGTGCCAGCAGCAATCCCGACAGAGTTAATGAAAAACTGTTTTTT.

The chain links TRBV30 to TRBJ2-1; TRBD2 aligns across 8 bases. Germline V CDR1 and CDR2: GTSNPN, SVGIG (reference sequence). V was clipped by 2 bases and J by 0 bases; unmatched bases: 3. CDR3 size: 15 residues. For the CDR3, the DNA is TGTGCCTGGAGTCCCGGGAGGGGCTCCTACAATGAGCAGTTCTTC. This translates into CAWSPGRGSYNEQFF.

The chain joins TRBV5-4 to TRBJ2-3, with D unclear. Germline CDR1 and CDR2: SGHNT and YYREEE (reference sequence). This CDR3 contains 16 residues. Trimming stripped 4 bases from V and 0 bases from J, with 15 bases between. The CDR3 sequence is CASSRTQVYSTDTQYF. The CDR3 DNA is TGTGCCAGCAGCCGGACGCAGGTATATAGCACAGATACGCAGTATTTT.

V and J are TRBV19 and TRBJ1-4; D is unclear. Trimming removed 5 bases at V and 8 bases at J, with 15 bases between. The germline CDR1 and CDR2 sequences are LNHDA and SQIVND (reference sequence). This CDR3 region has 14 residues. The CDR3 is CASSRSHLGEKLFF. DNA for the CDR3: TGTGCCAGTAGTCGGAGTCACTTAGGAGAAAAACTGTTTTTT.

This chain connects TRBV4-2 to TRBJ2-2; TRBD1 matches at 9 bases. V was clipped by 1 base and J by 3 bases; unmatched bases: 0. The germline V gene encodes CDR1 LGHNA and CDR2 YNFKEQ. This CDR3 spans 15 amino acids. The CDR3 sequence is CASSQGDRDTGELFF. In DNA, the CDR3 is TGTGCCAGCAGCCAAGGGGACAGGGACACCGGGGAGCTGTTTTTT.

The chain joins TRBV28 to TRBJ1-3, with D possibly being TRBD1 (6 bases). Trimming pared 6 bases from V and 4 bases from J, leaving 10 bases between. Germline CDR1 and CDR2: MDHEN and SYDVKM. The CDR3 has 13 amino acids. The CDR3 bases are TGTGCCAGCAGGGCGACAGGCGGAAACACCATATATTTT. This sequence encodes CASRATGGNTIYF.

The rearrangement uses TRBV19 and TRBJ2-1; TRBD2 matches 7 bases. Unmatched junction bases numbered 11, after V lost 7 bases and J lost 8 bases. Looked up from germline, CDR1 is LNHDA and CDR2 is SQIVND (reference sequence). The CDR3 covers 14 residues. CDR3 residues: CASMGESGGHEQFF. CDR3 bases: TGTGCCAGTATGGGGGAATCGGGAGGCCATGAGCAGTTCTTC.

The rearrangement links TRBV7-2 to TRBJ2-2; 7 nucleotides line up with TRBD1. Germline values: CDR1 SGHTA, CDR2 FQGNSA. The CDR3 length is 14 residues. Unmatched junction bases numbered 5, after V lost 5 bases and J lost 5 bases. CDR3 in DNA: TGTGCCAGCAGCCGTGAGACAGGGACCGGGGAGCTGTTTTTT. Residues: CASSRETGTGELFF.